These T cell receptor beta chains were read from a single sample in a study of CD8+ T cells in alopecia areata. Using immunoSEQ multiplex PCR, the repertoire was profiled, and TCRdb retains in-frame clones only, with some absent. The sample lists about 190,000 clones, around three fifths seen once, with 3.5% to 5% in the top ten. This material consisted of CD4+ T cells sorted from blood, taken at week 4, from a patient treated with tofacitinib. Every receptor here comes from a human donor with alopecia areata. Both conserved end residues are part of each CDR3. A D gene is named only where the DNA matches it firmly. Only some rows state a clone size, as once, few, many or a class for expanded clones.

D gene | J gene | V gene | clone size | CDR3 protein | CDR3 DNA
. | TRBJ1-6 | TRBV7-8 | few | CASRQGSSYNSPLHF | TGTGCCAGCCGCCAGGGTAGCTCCTATAATTCACCCCTCCACTTT
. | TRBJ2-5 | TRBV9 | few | CASSPRRRQETQYF | TGTGCCAGCAGCCCTCGAAGACGCCAAGAGACCCAGTACTTC
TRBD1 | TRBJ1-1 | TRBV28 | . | CASSSRGSNTEAFF | TGTGCCAGCAGTAGCAGGGGGTCGAACACTGAAGCTTTCTTT
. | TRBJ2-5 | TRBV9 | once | CASSEIRGGQETQYF | TGTGCCAGCAGTGAGATTAGGGGCGGCCAAGAGACCCAGTACTTC
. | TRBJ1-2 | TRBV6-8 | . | CASTEGSYGYTF | TGTGCCAGCACCGAGGGCAGCTATGGCTACACCTTC
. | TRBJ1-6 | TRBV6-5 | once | CAVRGSGVNSPLHF | TGTGCCGTCCGAGGGTCAGGGGTCAATTCACCCCTCCACTTT
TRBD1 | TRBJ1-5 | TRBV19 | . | CASTDRGGSNQPQHF | TGTGCCAGTACCGACAGGGGAGGGAGCAATCAGCCCCAGCATTTT
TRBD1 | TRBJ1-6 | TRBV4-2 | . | CASTDDQGADSPLHF | TGTGCCAGCACAGACGACCAGGGGGCAGATTCACCCCTCCACTTT
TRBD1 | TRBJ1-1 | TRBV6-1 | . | CASNPQGATTEAFF | TGTGCCAGCAACCCTCAGGGGGCGACCACTGAAGCTTTCTTT
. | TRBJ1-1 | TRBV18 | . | CASSPQGLGTEAFF | TGTGCCAGCTCACCGCAGGGTTTGGGCACTGAAGCTTTCTTT
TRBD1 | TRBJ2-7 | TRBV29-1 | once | CSVHLRDRGSYEQYF | TGCAGCGTTCATTTGCGGGACAGGGGCTCCTACGAGCAGTACTTC
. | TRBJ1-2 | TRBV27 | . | CASSSLIWGSGYGYTF | TGTGCCAGCAGTTCCTTAATCTGGGGATCAGGCTATGGCTACACCTTC
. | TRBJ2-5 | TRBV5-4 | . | CASSLWIGETQYF | TGTGCCAGCAGCTTGTGGATAGGGGAGACCCAGTACTTC
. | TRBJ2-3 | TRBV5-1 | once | CASSLAGGRSTDTQYF | TGCGCCAGCAGCTTGGCTGGAGGACGGAGCACAGATACGCAGTATTTT
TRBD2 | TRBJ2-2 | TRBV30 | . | CAWSGTSGYTGELFF | TGTGCCTGGAGCGGGACTAGCGGTTACACCGGGGAGCTGTTTTTT
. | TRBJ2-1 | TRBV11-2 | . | CASSLDRGRAPSRYNEQFF | TGTGCCAGCAGCTTAGATCGGGGAAGGGCCCCGAGCCGCTACAATGAGCAGTTCTTC
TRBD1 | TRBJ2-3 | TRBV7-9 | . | CASSLDVRGGNTDTQYF | TGTGCCAGCAGCTTAGACGTTCGAGGGGGCAACACAGATACGCAGTATTTT
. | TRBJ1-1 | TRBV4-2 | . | CASSQERGGMGIAFF | TGTGCCAGCAGCCAAGAAAGGGGCGGGATGGGGATAGCTTTCTTT
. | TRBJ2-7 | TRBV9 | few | CASSVVMEGGEQYF | TGTGCCAGCAGCGTAGTAATGGAGGGTGGCGAGCAGTACTTC
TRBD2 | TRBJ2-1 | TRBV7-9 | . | CASSSMPGTSGGLYNEQFF | TGTGCCAGCAGCTCAATGCCAGGGACTAGCGGGGGTCTATACAATGAGCAGTTCTTC
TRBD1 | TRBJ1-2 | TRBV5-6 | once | CASSLNRGDGYTF | TGTGCCAGCAGCTTGAACAGGGGGGATGGCTACACCTTC
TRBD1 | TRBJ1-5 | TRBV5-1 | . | CASRPGQGPDQPQHF | TGCGCCAGTCGGCCGGGACAGGGACCGGATCAGCCCCAGCATTTT